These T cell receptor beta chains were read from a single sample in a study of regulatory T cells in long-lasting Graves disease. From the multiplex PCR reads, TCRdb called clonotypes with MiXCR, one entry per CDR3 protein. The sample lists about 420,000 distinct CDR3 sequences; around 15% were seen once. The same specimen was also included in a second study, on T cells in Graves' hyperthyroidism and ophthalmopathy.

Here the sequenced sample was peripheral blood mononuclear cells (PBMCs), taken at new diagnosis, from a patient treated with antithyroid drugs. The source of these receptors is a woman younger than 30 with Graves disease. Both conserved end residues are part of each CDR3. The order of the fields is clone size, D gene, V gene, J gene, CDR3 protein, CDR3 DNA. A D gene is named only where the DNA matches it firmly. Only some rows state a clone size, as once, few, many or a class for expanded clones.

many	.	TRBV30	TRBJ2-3	CAWSVVGGDTDTQYF	TGTGCCTGGAGTGTAGTCGGCGGGGACACAGATACGCAGTATTTT
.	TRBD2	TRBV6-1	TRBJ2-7	CASSNSGITNQQYF	TGTGCCAGTTCTAATAGCGGGATTACAAATCAGCAGTACTTC
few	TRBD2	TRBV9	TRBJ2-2	CASSKTSGRGTGELFF	TGTGCCAGCAGCAAAACTAGCGGGAGAGGAACCGGGGAGCTGTTTTTT
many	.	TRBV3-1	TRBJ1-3	CASSPEISSGNTIYF	TGTGCCAGCAGCCCTGAGATCAGCTCTGGAAACACCATATATTTT
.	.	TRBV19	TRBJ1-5	CASSPWGGTSSNQPQHF	TGTGCCAGTAGCCCATGGGGGGGCACTTCTAGCAATCAGCCCCAGCATTTT
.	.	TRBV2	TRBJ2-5	CASNLISSPETQYF	TGTGCCAGCAACCTTATAAGTTCCCCGGAGACCCAGTACTTC
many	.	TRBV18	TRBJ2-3	CASSPVTASTDTQYF	TGTGCCAGCTCACCCGTGACAGCCTCCACAGATACGCAGTATTTT
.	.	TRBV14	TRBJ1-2	CANSQGMHRFEGYTF	TGTGCCAACAGCCAAGGGATGCACAGATTTGAAGGCTACACCTTC
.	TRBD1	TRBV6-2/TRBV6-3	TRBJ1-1	CASFWVRGRETEAFF	TGTGCCTCATTCTGGGTCAGGGGGAGGGAAACTGAAGCTTTCTTT
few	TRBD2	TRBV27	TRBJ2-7	CASSPRLATISEQYF	TGTGCCAGCAGTCCAAGACTAGCGACGATTTCCGAGCAGTACTTC
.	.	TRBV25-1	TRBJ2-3	CASSDPAGTTDTQYF	TGTGCCAGCAGTGATCCAGCGGGGACAACAGATACGCAGTATTTT
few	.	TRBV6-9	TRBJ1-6	CASSSTPAWSSPLHF	TGTGCCAGCAGTTCTACCCCTGCTTGGAGTTCACCCCTCCACTTT
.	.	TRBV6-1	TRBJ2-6	CASSEDLSGTAGANVLTF	TGTGCCAGCAGTGAGGACCTTTCAGGGACTGCGGGGGCCAACGTCCTGACTTTC
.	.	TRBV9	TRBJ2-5	CASSAAVGYVETQYF	TGTGCCAGCAGCGCGGCGGTGGGGTATGTGGAGACCCAGTACTTC
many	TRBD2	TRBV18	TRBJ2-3	CASSGLASTDTQYF	TGTGCCAGCTCGGGACTAGCGAGCACAGATACGCAGTATTTT
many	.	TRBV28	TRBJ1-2	CASSFSGLNGYTF	TGTGCCAGCAGTTTCAGTGGACTCAATGGCTACACCTTC
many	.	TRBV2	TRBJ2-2	CASSDSTGELFF	TGTGCCAGCAGTGACAGCACCGGGGAGCTGTTTTTT
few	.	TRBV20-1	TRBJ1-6	CSARGRPSSYNSPLHF	TGCAGTGCTAGGGGGAGGCCTAGCTCCTATAATTCACCCCTCCACTTT
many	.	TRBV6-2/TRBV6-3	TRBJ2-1	CASRPGDNEQFF	TGTGCCAGCAGACCGGGGGACAATGAGCAGTTCTTC
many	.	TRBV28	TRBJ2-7	CASSLSSYEQYF	TGTGCCAGCAGCTTGAGCTCCTACGAGCAGTACTTC
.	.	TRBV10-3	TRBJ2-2	CAISDLKDSHTGELFF	TGTGCCATCAGTGACCTTAAGGACAGCCACACCGGGGAGCTGTTTTTT